These 15 T cell receptor beta chains came from one sample sequenced in a study of blood T cell repertoires in COVID-19 (dated by TCRdb to the early 2020s). Libraries were built with the immunoSEQ multiplex PCR assay. TCRdb's version of the immuneACCESS table is confined to in-frame rearrangements and falls short of the full clone set. An unresolved V gene accounts for under half of the shortfall where checked; the remainder is of unknown origin. The sample table lists 120,000 or so clones, 78% of them with a count of one. Clones ranked in the top ten supply under 3% of the sample. What was sequenced was peripheral blood. Receptors were obtained from a man in his 70s with acute or convalescent COVID-19.

The chain combines TRBV5-1 with TRBJ2-6; 11 bases agree with TRBD1. V lost 3 bases, J lost 0 bases, and 2 bases stayed unmatched. The CDR3 is 17 residues long. Germline loops: CDR1 SGHRS, CDR2 YFSETQ. DNA of the CDR3: TGCGCCAGCAGCTCCGGGACAGGGGGCTCTGGGGCCAACGTCCTGACTTTC. Translating it yields CASSSGTGGSGANVLTF.

This chain connects TRBV3-1 (or the pseudogene TRBV3-2) to TRBJ1-2, with D unresolved. Germline V lookup: CDR1 LGHDT, CDR2 YNNKEL (reference sequence). Trimming cost V 4 bases and J 4 bases, with 13 bases left between them. The CDR3 length is 14 residues. The CDR3 loop is CASSRSPESYGYTF. In DNA form, the CDR3 reads TGTGCCAGCAGCCGTTCACCGGAGAGCTATGGCTACACCTTC.

The V and J genes are TRBV4-3 and TRBJ2-1; no firm D call. This CDR3 has 15 amino acids. Germline lookup yields CDR1 LGHNA and CDR2 YSLEER. Trimming removed 0 bases from V and 0 bases from J, with 6 bases in between. The CDR3 nucleotides are TGCGCCAGCAGCCAAGACGGCGGCTCCTACAATGAGCAGTTCTTC. It specifies CASSQDGGSYNEQFF.

This chain joins TRBV4-2 and TRBJ1-6; 8 nucleotides line up with TRBD1. J was trimmed by 8 bases and V by 0 bases; bases with no gene match: 3. The CDR3 sequence is 15 residues long. Germline-derived CDR1 and CDR2 are LGHNA and YNFKEQ. CDR3 residues: CASSQDRGRYSPLHF. Written as DNA, the CDR3 is TGTGCCAGCAGCCAAGACAGGGGGCGTTATTCACCCCTCCACTTT.

The chain employs TRBV7-2 and TRBJ1-6, with a weak D call TRBD1 (6 bases). Germline V CDR1 and CDR2: SGHTA, FQGNSA. Trimming shortened V by 3 bases and J by 9 bases, and 12 bases separated the two germline ends. The CDR3 is 14 residues long. The CDR3 sequence: CASSLNREISPLHF. DNA of the CDR3: TGTGCCAGCAGCTTGAACAGGGAGATTTCACCCCTCCACTTT.

The chain couples TRBV5-1 to TRBJ2-3; 15 bases align to TRBD2. The CDR3 runs to 15 residues. CDR1 and CDR2 (germline): SGHRS, YFSETQ. The trim removed 4 bases at V and 6 bases at J, leaving 3 bases unmatched. CDR3 loop: CASSIGTSGGDTQYF. The CDR3 bases are TGCGCCAGCAGCATCGGGACTAGCGGGGGGGATACGCAGTATTTT. The full variable domain, in which reference TRBV5-1 and TRBJ2-3 provide the parts outside the CDR3, is KAGVTQTPRYLIKTRGQQVTLSCSPISGHRSVSWYQQTPGQGLQFLFEYFSETQRNKGNFPGRFSGRQFSNSRSEMNVSTLELGDSALYLCASSIGTSGGDTQYFGPGTRLTVL.

The CDR3 DNA reads as TGTGCCAGCAGCTTAGGGGCCATCGCGAATTCACCCCTCCACTTT. It translates to CASSLGAIANSPLHF. The chain has TRBV7-8 and TRBJ1-6; D is uncertain. CDR1 and CDR2 from the germline V gene are SGHVS and FQNEAQ. V was trimmed by 1 base and J by 7 bases, leaving 11 bases between them. This CDR3 is built from 15 residues.

This clone was seen a single time. This chain joins TRBV2 and TRBJ2-3, with a tentative D call TRBD1 (6 bases). Trimming took off 8 bases at V and 3 bases at J, with 9 bases between the two ends. Germline lookup yields CDR1 SNHLY and CDR2 FYNNEI. The CDR3 is 12 amino acids. Written as DNA, the CDR3 is TGTGCCAGCGGGCAGGGGACAGATACGCAGTATTTT. Protein product: CASGQGTDTQYF. The variable domain in full, with the rest retrieved from reference TRBV2 and TRBJ2-3, is EPEVTQTPSHQVTQMGQEVILRCVPISNHLYFYWYRQILGQKVEFLVSFYNNEISEKSEIFDDQFSVERPDGSNFTLKIRSTKLEDSAMYFCASGQGTDTQYFGPGTRLTVL.

This clone was counted only a few times. This sequence joins TRBV19 and TRBJ1-2; D might be TRBD1 (6 bases). Per the germline V gene, CDR1 is LNHDA and CDR2 is SQIVND (reference sequence). V lost 6 bases to trimming and J lost 0 bases, with 11 bases between them. This CDR3 region has 14 residues. Here the CDR3 DNA reads TGTGCCAGTAGCAAGAGGGACACTAACTATGGCTACACCTTC. Its translation: CASSKRDTNYGYTF.

The rearrangement joins TRBV5-8 to TRBJ1-3; D ambiguous. The germline V gene encodes CDR1 SGHTS and CDR2 YDEGEE. Trimming took off 0 bases at V and 2 bases at J, with 12 bases between the two ends. The CDR3 covers 16 residues. This CDR3 reads CASSLGQWATGNTIYF. CDR3 sequence (DNA): TGTGCCAGCAGCTTGGGTCAGTGGGCTACTGGAAACACCATATATTTT. Complete variable domain (other parts from reference TRBV5-8 and TRBJ1-3): EAGVTQSPTHLIKTRGQQATLRCSPISGHTSVYWYQQALGLGLQFLLWYDEGEERNRGNFPPRFSGRQFPNYSSELNVNALELEDSALYLCASSLGQWATGNTIYFGEGSWLTVV.

The J gene is TRBJ2-7, the V gene TRBV6-5; 10 positions agree with TRBD1. CDR1 is MNHEY and CDR2 is SVGAGI in the germline V gene. The ends lost 1 base at V and 4 bases at J; junction bases unmatched: 4. The CDR3 is 15 residues long. In DNA form, the CDR3 reads TGTGCCAGCAGTTACTTGCCGGGACAGGGGTACGAGCAGTACTTC. Protein sequence: CASSYLPGQGYEQYF.

This rearrangement joins TRBV4-3 to TRBJ1-6; D might be TRBD1 (5 bases). This CDR3 has 18 residues. CDR1 is LGHNA, CDR2 YSLEER, per germline. The V end lost 0 bases, the J end lost 0 bases, and 12 bases lay between the germline ends. The CDR3 nucleotides are TGCGCCAGCAGCCAAGAAGGCCACAGGAGCTCCTATAATTCACCCCTCCACTTT. This translates into CASSQEGHRSSYNSPLHF.

The chain links TRBV3-1 (or the pseudogene TRBV3-2) to TRBJ2-1, with D hard to call. V was trimmed by 4 bases and J by 2 bases, leaving 18 bases between them. The CDR3 is 17 amino acids. Germline V gives CDR1 LGHDT, CDR2 YNNKEL (reference sequence). CDR3 DNA sequence: TGTGCCAGCAGCCTATCCGGAGAAGATTGGCCCTACAATGAGCAGTTCTTC. The encoded protein is CASSLSGEDWPYNEQFF.

The chain couples TRBV7-2 to TRBJ1-2; TRBD1 agrees at 10 bases. From germline, CDR1 is SGHTA and CDR2 FQGNSA. After removal of 5 bases from V and 5 bases from J, the junction contained 8 bases not matched to a gene. There are 15 residues in the CDR3. CDR3 in amino acids: CASSPSGQGKYGYTF. CDR3 coding DNA: TGTGCCAGCAGCCCGTCGGGACAGGGGAAGTATGGCTACACCTTC.

V is TRBV3-1 (or the pseudogene TRBV3-2) and J is TRBJ1-2; D is uncertain. This CDR3 has 14 amino acids. CDR1 is LGHDT and CDR2 is YNNKEL in the germline V gene (reference sequence). V lost 0 bases, J lost 1 base, and 6 bases lay in between. Here the CDR3 reads CASSQEAGNYGYTF. The CDR3 nucleotides read TGTGCCAGCAGCCAAGAGGCGGGTAACTATGGCTACACCTTC.